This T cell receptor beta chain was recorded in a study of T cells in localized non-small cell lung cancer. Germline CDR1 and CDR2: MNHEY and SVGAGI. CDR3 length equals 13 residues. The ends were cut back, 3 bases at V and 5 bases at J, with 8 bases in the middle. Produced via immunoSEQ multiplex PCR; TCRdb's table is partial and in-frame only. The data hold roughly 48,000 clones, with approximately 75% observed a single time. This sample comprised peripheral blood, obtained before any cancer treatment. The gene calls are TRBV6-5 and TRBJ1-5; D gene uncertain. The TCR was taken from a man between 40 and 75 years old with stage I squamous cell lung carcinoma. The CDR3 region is CASSYLGDQPQHF. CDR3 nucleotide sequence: TGTGCCAGCAGTTATTTGGGAGATCAGCCCCAGCATTTT.